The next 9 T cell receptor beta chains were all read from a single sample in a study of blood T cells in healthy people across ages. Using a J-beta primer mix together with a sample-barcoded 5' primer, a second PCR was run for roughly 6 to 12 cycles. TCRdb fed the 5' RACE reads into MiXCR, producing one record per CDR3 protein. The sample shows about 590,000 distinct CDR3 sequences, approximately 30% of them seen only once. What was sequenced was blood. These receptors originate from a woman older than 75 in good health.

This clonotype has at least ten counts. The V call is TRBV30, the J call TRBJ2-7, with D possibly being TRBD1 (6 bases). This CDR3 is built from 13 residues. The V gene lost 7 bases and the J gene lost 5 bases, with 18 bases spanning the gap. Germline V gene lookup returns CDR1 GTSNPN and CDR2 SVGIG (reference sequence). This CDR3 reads CALTGHELDEQYF. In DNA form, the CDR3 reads TGTGCCTTGACAGGACACGAGCTGGACGAGCAGTACTTC. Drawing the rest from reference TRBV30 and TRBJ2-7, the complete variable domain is SQTIHQWPATLVQPVGSPLSLECTVEGTSNPNLYWYRQAAGRGLQLLFYSVGIGQISSEVPQNLSASRPQDRQFILSSKKLLLSDSGFYLCALTGHELDEQYFGPGTRLTVT.

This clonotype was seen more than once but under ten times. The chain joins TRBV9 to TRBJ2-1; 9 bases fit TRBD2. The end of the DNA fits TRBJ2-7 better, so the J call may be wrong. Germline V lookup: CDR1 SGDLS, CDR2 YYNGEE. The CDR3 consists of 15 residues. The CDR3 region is CASSVSGGTYNEQYF. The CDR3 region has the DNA TGTGCCAGCAGCGTCAGCGGGGGGACATACAATGAGCAGTACTTC.

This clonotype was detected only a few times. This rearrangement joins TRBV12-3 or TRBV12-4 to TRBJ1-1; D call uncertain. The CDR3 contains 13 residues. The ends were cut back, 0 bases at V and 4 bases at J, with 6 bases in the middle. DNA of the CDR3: TGTGCCAGCAGTTTAGCAACTGGCACTGAAGCTTTCTTT. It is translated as CASSLATGTEAFF.

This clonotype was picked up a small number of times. The CDR3 region has the DNA TGTGCCAGCAGCCAAGACCTGACAGGGTATCACACTGAAGCTTTCTTT. Amino acid sequence: CASSQDLTGYHTEAFF. V is TRBV13 and J is TRBJ1-1; 7 bases are shared with TRBD1. Germline V gene lookup returns CDR1 PRHDT and CDR2 FYEKMQ (reference sequence). This CDR3 is 16 amino acids long. After removal of 5 bases from V and 3 bases from J, the junction contained 12 bases not matched to a gene.

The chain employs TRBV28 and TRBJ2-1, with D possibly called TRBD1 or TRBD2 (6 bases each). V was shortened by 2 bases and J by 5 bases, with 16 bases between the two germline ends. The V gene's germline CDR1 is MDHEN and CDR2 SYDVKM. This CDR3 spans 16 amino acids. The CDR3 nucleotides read TGTGCCAGCAGTTTAAGGGGGGTTTCCAGCAACAATGAGCAGTTCTTC. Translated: CASSLRGVSSNNEQFF.

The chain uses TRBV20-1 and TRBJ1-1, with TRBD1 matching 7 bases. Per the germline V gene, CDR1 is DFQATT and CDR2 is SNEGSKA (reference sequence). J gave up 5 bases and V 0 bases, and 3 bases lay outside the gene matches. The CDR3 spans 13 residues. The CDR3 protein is CSARDRGMTEAFF. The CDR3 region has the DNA TGCAGTGCTAGAGACAGGGGGATGACTGAAGCTTTCTTT.

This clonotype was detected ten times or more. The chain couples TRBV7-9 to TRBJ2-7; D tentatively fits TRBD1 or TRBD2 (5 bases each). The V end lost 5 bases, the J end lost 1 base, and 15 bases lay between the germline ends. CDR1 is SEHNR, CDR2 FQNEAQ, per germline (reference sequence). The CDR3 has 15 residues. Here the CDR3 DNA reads TGTGCCAGCAGCCTAGGTAGCGCAGGGTCCTACGAGCAGTACTTC. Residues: CASSLGSAGSYEQYF.

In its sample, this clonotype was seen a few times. CDR3 coding DNA: TGTGCCTGGAGTGTAGGGGGGTTGTCTTTCTTT. This sequence encodes CAWSVGGLSFF. The gene calls are TRBV30 and TRBJ1-1, with D maybe TRBD1 (6 bases). The CDR3 has 11 amino acids. Trimming stripped 0 bases from V and 12 bases from J, with 11 bases between. Per the germline V gene, CDR1 is GTSNPN and CDR2 is SVGIG (reference sequence).

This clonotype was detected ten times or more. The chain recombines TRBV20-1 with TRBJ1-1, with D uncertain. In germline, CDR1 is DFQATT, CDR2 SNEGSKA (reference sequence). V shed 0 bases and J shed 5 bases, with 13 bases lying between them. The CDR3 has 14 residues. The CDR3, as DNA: TGCAGTGCTAGAGAGACCAACGGGATGACTGAAGCTTTCTTT. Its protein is CSARETNGMTEAFF.